Following are 12 T cell receptor beta chains from one sample sequenced in a study of CD8+CD57+ T cells in acquired aplastic anemia. It was genomic DNA that served as the template for profiling TCR beta VDJ and CDR3. TCRdb ran MiXCR on the reads and lists one entry per CDR3 protein. The table includes around 180,000 distinct CDR3 sequences, about half detected once. Patients chosen for sequencing had CD8+CD57+ cells that had expanded, as shown by flow cytometry. The sequencing sample was made of sorted CD4+, CD8+, or CD8+CD57+ T cells (not recorded which) from PBMCs. The source of these receptors is a human donor with aplastic anemia.

About this clonotype itself: A read error may be the cause here, since a much bigger clone is one base away. This sequence joins TRBV5-4 and TRBJ2-1, with TRBD2 identical over 14 bases. This CDR3 region has 16 residues. Germline CDR1 SGHNT, CDR2 YYREEE (reference sequence). Here the CDR3 DNA reads TGTGCCAGCAGCTCGGGGACTAGCGGGAGTACGAATGAGCAGTCCTTC. This translates into CASSSGTSGSTNEQSF.

This clonotype was counted between two and nine times. V and J are TRBV29-1 and TRBJ1-1; D is possibly TRBD1 (6 bases). CDR1 and CDR2 from the germline V gene are SQVTM and ANQGSEA. This CDR3 contains 12 residues. V gave up 7 bases and J gave up 4 bases, with 13 bases separating them. CDR3 loop: CSGAGEATEAFF. The CDR3 DNA follows: TGCAGCGGAGCAGGGGAGGCCACTGAAGCTTTCTTT.

Written as DNA, the CDR3 is TGCAGTGCTGGGGAGCTGTTTTTT. It translates to CSAGELFF. The V call is TRBV20-1, the J call TRBJ2-2; D is unresolved. The CDR3 sequence is 8 residues long. Trimming removed 5 bases from V and 8 bases from J, with 0 bases in between. The germline V gene has CDR1 DFQATT and CDR2 SNEGSKA (reference sequence).

The chain has TRBV20-1 and TRBJ2-1, with D possibly being TRBD2 (6 bases). Germline values: CDR1 DFQATT, CDR2 SNEGSKA (reference sequence). Trimming took 1 base from V and 3 from J, leaving 13 bases between them. The CDR3 totals 15 residues. The DNA for the CDR3 is TGCAGTGCTAGAGGGGGCGGGACCATCTACAATGAGCAGTTCTTC. Translated, it gives CSARGGGTIYNEQFF.

This clonotype was counted many times. This chain joins TRBV4-1 and TRBJ1-2, with D possibly being TRBD1 (6 bases). V was pared by 0 bases and J by 5 bases, with 10 bases between. The CDR3 contains 14 residues. The germline V gene has CDR1 MGHRA and CDR2 YSYEKL. For the CDR3, the DNA is TGCGCCAGCAGCCAAGATTTTACAGGGTATGGCTACACCTTC. Its translation is CASSQDFTGYGYTF.

V is TRBV15 and J is TRBJ2-5; D may match TRBD1 or TRBD2 (5 bases each). The CDR3 extends over 14 amino acids. The germline V gene encodes CDR1 LNHNV and CDR2 YYDKDF (reference sequence). V gave up 0 bases and J gave up 3 bases, with 8 bases separating them. CDR3 in amino acids: CATSRDLGEETQYF. The CDR3 coding sequence is TGTGCCACCAGCAGAGATTTGGGGGAAGAGACCCAGTACTTC.

The rearrangement links TRBV9 to TRBJ1-1; D is perhaps TRBD1 (5 bases). The CDR3 length is 15 residues. V was pared by 0 bases and J by 5 bases, with 14 bases between. CDR1 and CDR2 from the germline V gene are SGDLS and YYNGEE. This CDR3 is CASSVGAGSRTEAFF. The CDR3 region has the DNA TGTGCCAGCAGCGTAGGAGCAGGGTCGAGAACTGAAGCTTTCTTT.

The V call is TRBV2, the J call TRBJ2-7; no firm D call. Germline-derived CDR1 and CDR2 are SNHLY and FYNNEI. V lost 1 base to trimming and J lost 3 bases, with 7 bases between them. This CDR3 region has 13 residues. CDR3 bases: TGTGCCAGCAGTGAAGGAAGGATCTACGAGCAGTACTTC. Translation gives CASSEGRIYEQYF.

The V gene is TRBV29-1, the J gene TRBJ2-3; the D is unclear. The CDR3 extends over 10 amino acids. The germline CDR1 and CDR2 sequences are SQVTM and ANQGSEA. The germline V and J ends were trimmed by 5 bases and 7 bases, with 7 bases remaining between them. The CDR3 DNA reads as TGCAGCGTTACTCAGCATACGCAGTATTTT. Its protein is CSVTQHTQYF.

In the case of this clonotype: Relative to the germline gene, one junction end is altered; a read error may explain this. The chain employs TRBV2 and TRBJ2-5, with TRBD2 identical over 11 bases. CDR1 is SNHLY, CDR2 FYNNEI, per germline. The CDR3 has 16 residues. CDR3 DNA sequence: TGTGCCAGCTGGGCTAGCGGGAGGCCGGGGCAAGAGACTCAGTACTTC. This gives the protein CASWASGRPGQETQYF. The whole variable domain, filled in from reference TRBV2 and TRBJ2-5, reads EPEVTQTPSHQVTQMGQEVILRCVPISNHLYFYWYRQILGQKVEFLVSFYNNEISEKSEIFDDQFSVERPDGSNFTLKIRSTKLEDSAMYFCASWASGRPGQETQYFGPGTRLLVL.

By its share, this clonotype is medium-sized (0.01 to 0.1%). The chain joins TRBV15 to TRBJ1-5; D remains unclear. The CDR3 length is 12 residues. Germline assignment: CDR1 LNHNV and CDR2 YYDKDF (reference sequence). The V gene lost 1 base and the J gene lost 2 bases, with 0 bases spanning the gap. The CDR3 bases are TGTGCCACCAGCAGAGGCAATCAGCCCCAGCATTTT. Translated: CATSRGNQPQHF.

This clonotype was recorded at least ten times. This chain joins TRBV7-2 and TRBJ2-3; 8 bases match TRBD2. V lost 2 bases, J lost 2 bases, and 6 bases stayed unmatched. Germline CDR1 reads SGHTA; CDR2 reads FQGNSA. The CDR3 has 16 residues. This CDR3 is CASSLFSSGTTDTQYF. The CDR3 DNA follows: TGTGCCAGCAGCTTATTTAGTAGCGGGACCACAGATACGCAGTATTTT.